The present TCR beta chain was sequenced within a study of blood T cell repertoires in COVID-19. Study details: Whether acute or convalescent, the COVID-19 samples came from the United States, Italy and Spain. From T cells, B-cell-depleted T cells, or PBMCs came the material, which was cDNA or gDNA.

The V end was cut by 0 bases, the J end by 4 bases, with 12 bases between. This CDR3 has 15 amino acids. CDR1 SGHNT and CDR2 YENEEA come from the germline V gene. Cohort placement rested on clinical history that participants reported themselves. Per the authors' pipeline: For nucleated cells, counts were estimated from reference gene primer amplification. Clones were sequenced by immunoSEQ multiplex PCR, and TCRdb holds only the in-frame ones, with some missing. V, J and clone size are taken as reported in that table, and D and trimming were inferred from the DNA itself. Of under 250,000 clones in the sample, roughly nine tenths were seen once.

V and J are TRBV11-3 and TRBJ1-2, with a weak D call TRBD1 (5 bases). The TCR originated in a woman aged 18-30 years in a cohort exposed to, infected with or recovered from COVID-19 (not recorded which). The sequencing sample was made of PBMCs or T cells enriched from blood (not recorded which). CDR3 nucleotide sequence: TGTGCCAGCAGCTTAGATCGGACAACATCCTATGGCTACACCTTC. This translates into CASSLDRTTSYGYTF. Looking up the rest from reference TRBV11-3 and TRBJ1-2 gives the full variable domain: EAGVVQSPRYKIIEKKQPVAFWCNPISGHNTLYWYLQNLGQGPELLIRYENEEAVDDSQLPKDRFSAERLKGVDSTLKIQPAELGDSAVYLCASSLDRTTSYGYTFGSGTRLTVV.